This T cell receptor beta chain was identified during a study of blood T cells in healthy people across ages. Overall study results and limits: A greater number of naive CD4+ cells and higher diversity distinguished long-lived donors from aged donors. Observed TCR beta diversity per million T cells went down as age went up. This fall followed a roughly linear course with age.

PCR was performed a second time for about 7 to 12 cycles using a sample-barcoded 5' primer and a J-beta primer mix. Every cDNA molecule bore a tag from a template-switch adaptor containing 12 random nucleotides. One entry per CDR3 protein results from TCRdb running MiXCR on the 5' RACE reads. The data show around 1,900,000 distinct CDR3 sequences, with more than 35% seen just once and 23% held by the top ten. V was trimmed by 10 bases and J by 3 bases, leaving 10 bases between them. Germline CDR1 reads ENHRY; CDR2 reads SYGVKD. This CDR3 has 12 residues. This clonotype was detected a few times. The antigen is undetermined.

Sequences were obtained from blood. This clonotype was obtained from a human donor in good health. The V gene is TRBV10-3, the J gene TRBJ1-5; D possibly corresponds to TRBD1 (6 bases). The chain's CDR3 is CATRTDNQPQHF. As DNA, the CDR3 is TGTGCCACCCGGACAGACAATCAGCCCCAGCATTTT.